These T cell receptor beta chains were read from a single sample in a study of cytomegalovirus exposure and HLA in healthy donors. Clones were sequenced by immunoSEQ multiplex PCR, and TCRdb holds only the in-frame ones, with some missing. The table records 210,000 or so clones, approximately 87% of them present only once. Sequenced material: PBMCs. All receptors derive from a young man in good health and CMV-seronegative. CDR3s include the opening cysteine and the closing phenylalanine or tryptophan. The order of the fields is clone size, D gene, J gene, V gene, CDR3 protein, CDR3 DNA. The D gene is left open where the match is weak. A row's size may be missing; if present it is once, few, many or a size class.

>NA|TRBD1|TRBJ1-5|TRBV18
CASSPGTATNQPQHF
TGTGCCAGCTCACCAGGGACAGCTACTAATCAGCCCCAGCATTTT
>NA|TRBD1|TRBJ2-1|TRBV19
CASSIGTGSIEQFF
TGTGCCAGTAGTATAGGGACAGGGTCGATTGAGCAGTTCTTC
>NA|NA|TRBJ1-5|TRBV5-6
CASSPRRGARGNQPQHF
TGTGCCAGCAGCCCTCGCAGGGGCGCCAGGGGCAATCAGCCCCAGCATTTT
>NA|NA|TRBJ1-5|TRBV29-1
CSVQGKGSNQPQHF
TGCAGCGTCCAGGGGAAAGGGAGCAATCAGCCCCAGCATTTT
>few|NA|TRBJ2-7|TRBV10-2
CASSEGGAYEQYF
TGCGCCAGCAGTGAAGGAGGGGCCTACGAGCAGTACTTC
>NA|NA|TRBJ2-6|TRBV7-2
CASSSGSTSGANVLTF
TGTGCCAGCAGCTCTGGGAGCACCTCTGGGGCCAACGTCCTGACTTTC
>NA|TRBD2|TRBJ2-2|TRBV11-2
CASSYSGTGELFF
TGTGCCAGCAGCTATAGCGGGACCGGGGAGCTGTTTTTT
>NA|NA|TRBJ2-4|TRBV5-5
CASSQKHRPGVKEYF
TGTGCCAGCAGCCAGAAGCACCGGCCAGGCGTAAAGGAGTACTTC
>few|TRBD1|TRBJ1-1|TRBV6-1
CASSEKVRDRGLRTEAFF
TGTGCCAGCAGTGAAAAAGTTCGGGACAGGGGGCTGAGGACTGAAGCTTTCTTT
>NA|NA|TRBJ1-1|TRBV27
CASSWEENTEAFF
TGTGCCAGCAGTTGGGAGGAGAACACTGAAGCTTTCTTT
>NA|TRBD1|TRBJ2-7|TRBV5-1
CASSWGQGAGEQYF
TGCGCCAGCAGCTGGGGACAGGGGGCCGGTGAGCAGTACTTC
>NA|TRBD1|TRBJ2-7|TRBV4-3
CASSQDPGRGRRGEQYF
TGCGCCAGCAGCCAAGATCCAGGCAGGGGGCGTCGGGGCGAGCAGTACTTC
>NA|TRBD1|TRBJ2-7|TRBV7-9
CSSSLSQGAYEQYF
TGTTCCAGCAGCTTATCGCAGGGGGCTTACGAGCAGTACTTC
>NA|TRBD2|TRBJ2-7|TRBV28
CASSPRPGLAGAGSSYEQYF
TGTGCCAGCAGTCCCCGCCCGGGACTAGCGGGGGCCGGATCCTCCTACGAGCAGTACTTC
>NA|TRBD2|TRBJ2-7|TRBV2
CAGGQGLAGEQYF
TGTGCCGGGGGACAGGGACTAGCGGGGGAGCAGTACTTC
>NA|NA|TRBJ1-4|TRBV18
CASSPSEKLFF
TGTGCCAGCTCACCATCTGAGAAACTGTTTTTT
>NA|NA|TRBJ1-1|TRBV11-3
CASSLEGGHEAFF
TGTGCCAGCAGCTTAGAAGGAGGGCATGAAGCTTTCTTT
>few|TRBD1|TRBJ2-7|TRBV28
CASSPRDRPFWEYF
TGTGCCAGCAGTCCCCGGGACAGGCCCTTTTGGGAGTACTTC
>NA|TRBD2|TRBJ2-3|TRBV7-6
CASSSLLAGSTDTQYF
TGTGCCAGCAGCTCTTTACTAGCGGGGAGCACAGATACGCAGTATTTT
>once|NA|TRBJ1-4|TRBV6-5
CAAGRRGWDEKLFF
TGTGCGGCGGGACGCCGGGGGTGGGATGAAAAACTGTTTTTT
>NA|TRBD2|TRBJ2-1|TRBV4-1
CASSQGMRGTTYNEQFF
TGCGCCAGCAGCCAGGGGATGCGGGGGACCACCTACAATGAGCAGTTCTTC
>NA|NA|TRBJ1-6|TRBV27
CASSFGTGRDSPLHF
TGTGCCAGCAGTTTCGGCACAGGGCGGGATTCACCCCTCCACTTT
>NA|TRBD1|TRBJ2-7|TRBV4-1
CASSQPGQGHEQYF
TGCGCCAGCAGCCAACCGGGACAGGGCCACGAGCAGTACTTC
>NA|NA|TRBJ1-5|TRBV2
CASSDGLGAGQHF
TGTGCCAGCAGTGATGGGTTGGGCGCCGGCCAGCATTTT
>once|NA|TRBJ1-1|TRBV2
CASSQGNTNTEAFF
TGTGCCAGCAGTCAGGGGAATACGAACACTGAAGCTTTCTTT
>NA|NA|TRBJ1-1|TRBV2
CASSEDRDGYTEAFF
TGTGCCAGCAGTGAAGACAGGGATGGGTACACTGAAGCTTTCTTT
>NA|NA|TRBJ1-6|TRBV4-1
CASSQGAGNSPLHF
TGCGCCAGCAGCCAAGGGGCAGGTAATTCACCCCTCCACTTT
>NA|NA|TRBJ1-1|TRBV28
CASSSISRMNTEAFF
TGTGCCAGCAGTTCAATATCCAGGATGAACACTGAAGCTTTCTTT
>NA|TRBD1|TRBJ1-2|TRBV5-6
CASTLGRGSGYTF
TGTGCCAGCACCCTGGGCAGGGGGTCTGGCTACACCTTC
>NA|TRBD2|TRBJ2-1|TRBV5-6
CASRGLAGGEQFF
TGTGCCAGCAGAGGACTAGCGGGGGGTGAGCAGTTCTTC
>once|NA|TRBJ2-7|TRBV18
CASSTDRGTYEQYF
TGTGCCAGCTCGACCGACCGCGGAACCTACGAGCAGTACTTC
>NA|TRBD1|TRBJ1-4|TRBV14
CASSQDIRDRLFF
TGTGCCAGCAGCCAAGACATCCGGGACAGGCTGTTTTTT
>few|NA|TRBJ2-5|TRBV5-1
CASSLESPGTALGTQYF
TGCGCCAGCAGCTTGGAAAGTCCCGGTACAGCCCTCGGGACCCAGTACTTC
>NA|TRBD1|TRBJ1-2|TRBV2
CASRDRANYGYTF
TGTGCCAGCAGGGACAGGGCGAACTATGGCTACACCTTC
>NA|TRBD1|TRBJ1-5|TRBV28
CASSRTGGDQPQHF
TGTGCCAGCAGTCGTACAGGGGGAGATCAGCCCCAGCATTTT
>NA|NA|TRBJ2-3|TRBV7-2
CASNSYSLTNTQYF
TGTGCCAGCAATTCTTACTCTCTTACGAATACGCAGTATTTT
>NA|TRBD2|TRBJ2-7|TRBV7-2
CASSLDGPGLAGFHEQYF
TGTGCCAGCAGCTTAGATGGGCCAGGACTAGCGGGGTTCCACGAGCAGTACTTC
>few|TRBD2|TRBJ2-1|TRBV5-4
CASSPGGSGRSVNEQFF
TGTGCCAGCAGCCCCGGAGGGAGCGGGAGGTCTGTCAATGAGCAGTTCTTC
>NA|NA|TRBJ2-5|TRBV5-1
CASSLQGGRGETQYF
TGCGCCAGCAGCTTGCAGGGGGGCCGGGGAGAGACCCAGTACTTC
>NA|TRBD2|TRBJ2-3|TRBV5-5
CASSLTSGITDTQYF
TGTGCCAGCAGCTTGACTAGCGGAATCACAGATACGCAGTATTTT
>few|TRBD1|TRBJ2-2|TRBV18
CASSPLSASAGGTTGELFF
TGTGCCAGCTCACCACTGTCGGCGTCGGCAGGGGGCACCACCGGGGAGCTGTTTTTT
>NA|NA|TRBJ1-5|TRBV28
CASSLRLGGDQPQHF
TGTGCCAGCAGCCTAAGATTAGGCGGCGATCAGCCCCAGCATTTT
>NA|TRBD1|TRBJ1-2|TRBV30
CAWSVPRTGGGYGYTF
TGTGCCTGGAGTGTACCCCGGACAGGGGGCGGCTATGGCTACACCTTC
>NA|NA|TRBJ1-2|TRBV19
CASSPPGLGYGYTF
TGTGCCAGTAGTCCGCCGGGTCTCGGCTATGGCTACACCTTC